The 3 T cell receptor beta chains listed next were all sequenced from one sample in a study of cytotoxic CD8 clonotypes in ibrutinib-treated CLL. Sequenced by immunoSEQ multiplex PCR; TCRdb stores in-frame clones only, minus some. The table includes about 330,000 clones, about 64% detected once. Material: PBMCs, obtained after 36 months of ibrutinib treatment. These receptors originate from a human donor with chronic lymphocytic leukemia.

The chain joins TRBV27 to TRBJ2-2; 8 bases match TRBD1. Trimming cost V 7 bases and J 5 bases; bases outside gene matches: 6. The CDR3 totals 14 residues. CDR1 and CDR2 (germline): MNHEY, SMNVEV (reference sequence). The CDR3 region has the DNA TGTGCCAGCACCCGAACAGGGGGAACCGGGGAGCTGTTTTTT. It specifies CASTRTGGTGELFF.

This rearrangement joins TRBV13 to TRBJ2-3; either TRBD1 or TRBD2 may supply D (6 bases each). Germline V gene sequence: CDR1 PRHDT, CDR2 FYEKMQ (reference sequence). The CDR3 has 16 amino acids. V shed 5 bases and J shed 2 bases, with 17 bases lying between them. The CDR3 protein is CASSQDRGPLTDTQYF. CDR3 bases: TGTGCCAGCAGCCAGGACCGGGGGCCACTCACAGATACGCAGTATTTT.

The CDR3 DNA sequence: TGTGCCAGCAGCCGGCGTCGTCTAGCAGGTGGGACCCAGTACTTC. Amino acid sequence: CASSRRRLAGGTQYF. The V and J genes are TRBV7-2 and TRBJ2-5, with D perhaps matching TRBD2 (5 bases). Between the trimmed V and J ends, which lost 5 bases and 7 bases, there was a span of 20 bases. This CDR3 spans 15 amino acids. Germline V CDR1 and CDR2: SGHTA, FQGNSA.